This T cell receptor (beta chain) was recorded in a study of blood T cell repertoires in COVID-19 (TCRdb year 2020). Study-level background: Samples covering the acute and convalescent phases of COVID-19 were provided by collaborators in the United States, Italy and Spain. The material from the prospective study consisted of cDNA or gDNA derived from T cells, B-cell-depleted T cells, or PBMCs. Subjects who had been exposed to COVID-19, were actively infected with it, or had recovered from it provided the deeply sampled blood TCRbeta repertoires that made up the dataset. The repertoires were released in a freely available public database intended as a resource for research on the immune response to SARS-CoV-2. The samples were drawn from the first 160 participants of the ongoing ImmuneRACE study and from under 1,500 subjects provided by 6 global collaborators. A de-identified subject ID, COVID-19 status, age in years and sex were almost always included in the sample metadata. Where available, HLA class I and class II types were obtained from metadata supplied by the sample provider rather than from assay-based typing.

Worth noting for this clone: The antigen it binds to is not known. No qualities accompany the bases; no much larger clone lies one base away. Other DNA sequences in the same sample also yield this CDR3.

At one collaborating source in Seattle, patients were enrolled during active infection and were followed longitudinally through the course of disease. Each collaborating institution followed its own protocols to collect whole blood in K2EDTA tubes. Collaborator samples were shipped for TCRbeta analysis as frozen whole blood, isolated PBMCs, or DNA extracted from either sample type. The germline V gene gives CDR1 as SNHLY and CDR2 as FYNNEI. V trim: 7 bases; J trim: 3 bases; unmatched bases: 2. Including the terminal cysteine and phenylalanine, the CDR3 comprises 13 residues. Only the CDR3 part of the read is kept: 39 bases, read in frame from the first base. The investigation overall reported the following: The amount of clinical and demographic metadata varied by source and participant and was provided uncurated.

TCRbeta CDR3 regions were amplified from genomic DNA using the immunoSEQ Assay, a bias-controlled multiplex PCR. Under the source paper's analysis protocol: The number of nucleated cells in each sample was estimated by amplification of reference gene primers within the assay. Sequence reads were collapsed and filtered to measure the absolute abundance of every unique TCRbeta CDR3 rearrangement. For each sample, productive Simpson clonality was calculated as the square root of Simpson's diversity index across productive rearrangements. The immuneACCESS repertoire file appears here via TCRdb, limited to in-frame rearrangements. These files lack a portion of the clones; in checked studies, under half of the deficit traces to unresolved V genes, and the cause of the others is not known. V, J and clone size are taken as reported in that table, and D and trimming were inferred from the DNA itself. Counted in this sample were approximately 390,000 clones; around 87% of them appeared once. The ten largest clones take up 2.3% of the sample.

This chain joins TRBV2 to TRBJ2-1, and TRBD1 aligns with 8 junction nucleotides. This TCR came from a woman aged 55-70 years with COVID-19, enrolled during active disease. Input material: peripheral blood. Here is the DNA: TGTGCCAGCATTGGACAGGGCTACAATGAGCAGTTCTTC. This sequence encodes CASIGQGYNEQFF. Here the CDR3 is joined to the reference TRBV2 and TRBJ2-1 genes, and the full variable domain is: EPEVTQTPSHQVTQMGQEVILRCVPISNHLYFYWYRQILGQKVEFLVSFYNNEISEKSEIFDDQFSVERPDGSNFTLKIRSTKLEDSAMYFCASIGQGYNEQFFGPGTRLTVL.